This TCR beta chain was sequenced in a study of T cells of healthy individuals. TCRdb redid the calling of the 5' RACE reads with MiXCR, one entry per CDR3 protein. There are approximately 52,000 distinct CDR3 sequences in the sample; roughly 14% occur only once, and about 16% lies in the top ten. The CDR3 consists of 14 residues. Looked up from germline, CDR1 is LGHDT and CDR2 is YNNKEL (reference sequence). The ends lost 4 bases at V and 9 bases at J; junction bases unmatched: 6. This clonotype showed up just a few times. The sequence came from a human donor in good health. V and J are TRBV3-1 and TRBJ2-1; 10 bases are a match to TRBD1. CDR3 region: CASSRTGTGVEQFF. The CDR3 bases are TGTGCCAGCAGCCGCACCGGGACAGGGGTTGAGCAGTTCTTC.